This T cell receptor (beta chain) comes out of a study of blood T cell repertoires in COVID-19 (dated by TCRdb to 2018 to 2020). Notes on the research overall: Collaborator samples came from the United States, Italy and Spain and covered acute and convalescent phases of COVID-19. Subjects who had been exposed to COVID-19, were actively infected with it, or had recovered from it provided the deeply sampled blood TCRbeta repertoires that made up the dataset. The prospective study material was composed of cDNA or gDNA derived from T cells, B-cell-depleted T cells, or PBMCs. A de-identified subject ID, COVID-19 status, age in years and sex were almost always included in the sample metadata. Where HLA class I and class II types were available, the types were taken from metadata supplied by the sample provider, not from assay-based typing. The repertoires were released in a freely available public database intended as a resource for research on the immune response to SARS-CoV-2. The samples were drawn from two sources: the first 160 participants of the ongoing ImmuneRACE study, and over 950 subjects contributed by 6 global collaborators. The investigation overall reported the following: The amount of clinical and demographic metadata varied by source and participant and was provided uncurated.

The germline V gene gives CDR1 as SGHTA and CDR2 as FQGNSA. At the junction V is shortened by 7 bases and J by 7 bases; bases outside the gene matches: 12. Reading from cysteine to phenylalanine, the CDR3 counts 16 amino acids. Only the CDR3 portion is preserved as DNA: 48 bases, with reading frame beginning at the first base. A word on this clone: Its cognate antigen has yet to be identified. There are no base qualities to consult, and no much larger clone falls within one base.

The immunoSEQ Assay, a bias-controlled multiplex PCR, was used to amplify TCRbeta CDR3 regions from genomic DNA. The original pipeline was this. Within the assay, amplification of reference gene primers was used to estimate how many nucleated cells each sample contained. Sequence reads were collapsed and filtered to measure the absolute abundance of every unique TCRbeta CDR3 rearrangement. For each sample, productive Simpson clonality was calculated as the square root of Simpson's diversity index across productive rearrangements. What TCRdb holds here is the immuneACCESS table cut down to in-frame rearrangements. Part of the clones is not present; checked against another copy, under half of the missing clones reflect an unresolved V gene, and the others are unexplained. Clone size and the V and J calls come from that table; the DNA yielded D and trimming. A total of more than 110,000 clones appear in this sample, about 88% of them only once. Under 7% of the sample is taken by the ten largest.

Collaborating institutions collected whole blood in K2EDTA tubes following their own protocols. For TCRbeta analysis, collaborators shipped samples as frozen whole blood, isolated PBMCs, or DNA extracted from either of those sample types. The receptor chain draws on TRBV7-2 and TRBJ2-2; TRBD2 lines up with 10 middle nucleotides. This sequence originates from a human donor in a cohort sampled during active COVID-19. The sequencing sample was made of peripheral blood. The DNA reads TGTGCCAGCACCCTCCTTTGGGTAGCGGGGGGCGGGGAGCTGTTTTTT. Its amino acids are CASTLLWVAGGGELFF.